The 24 T cell receptor beta chains below come from one sample, sequenced in a study of shared clonotypes between healthy human individuals. Sequencing used immunoSEQ multiplex PCR; TCRdb keeps in-frame clones, though not all of them. The data show 650,000 to 800,000 clones, approximately 72% seen once. The sequenced material came from memory CD4+ T cells sorted from blood. Subset here: CD45RA-negative fraction. The receptors originated from a woman between 25 and 40 years old in good health.

The chain combines TRBV2 with TRBJ1-1; D is possibly TRBD1 (5 bases). Trimming left V 6 bases short and J 1 base short, with 15 bases between. Germline V lookup: CDR1 SNHLY, CDR2 FYNNEI. The CDR3 runs 15 residues. Here the CDR3 DNA reads TGTGCCAGCAGAGGCAGGGAGGTTAAGAACACTGAAGCTTTCTTT. This gives the protein CASRGREVKNTEAFF. Full variable domain (missing parts from reference TRBV2 and TRBJ1-1): EPEVTQTPSHQVTQMGQEVILRCVPISNHLYFYWYRQILGQKVEFLVSFYNNEISEKSEIFDDQFSVERPDGSNFTLKIRSTKLEDSAMYFCASRGREVKNTEAFFGQGTRLTVV.

This clone was recorded once. The V call is TRBV6-6, the J call TRBJ1-1; 7 nucleotides align to TRBD1. The J segment lost 1 base and the V segment lost 10 bases, leaving 6 bases of the junction unmatched. Germline CDR1 is MNHNY and CDR2 is SVGAGI (reference sequence). The CDR3 consists of 13 residues. In DNA form, the CDR3 reads TGTGCCACCCAGGGACAGCCGAACACTGAAGCTTTCTTT. Its translation is CATQGQPNTEAFF.

This clone came up many times. The chain combines TRBV6-5 with TRBJ1-1, with D hard to call. The CDR3 is 14 residues long. CDR1 MNHEY and CDR2 SVGAGI come from the germline V gene. The V gene lost 7 bases and the J gene lost 1 base, with 13 bases spanning the gap. CDR3 bases: TGTGCCAGCACCCGAGGGCAGGCGAACACTGAAGCTTTCTTT. Amino acids: CASTRGQANTEAFF.

This sequence joins TRBV25-1 and TRBJ1-1; TRBD1 is a possible D gene (6 bases). Germline V gene lookup returns CDR1 MGHDK and CDR2 SYGVNS. The ends were cut back, 4 bases at V and 4 bases at J, with 25 bases in the middle. The CDR3 loop spans 18 amino acids. The CDR3 spells CASSGAAGARVRGTEAFF. The CDR3 coding sequence is TGTGCCAGCAGTGGGGCCGCAGGGGCCCGGGTGAGAGGCACTGAAGCTTTCTTT.

The V gene is TRBV6-6, the J gene TRBJ2-3, with 7 bases lining up with TRBD1. V dropped 2 bases and J dropped 6; count of bases not matched to a gene: 5. The CDR3 runs to 14 residues. Per the germline V gene, CDR1 is MNHNY and CDR2 is SVGAGI (reference sequence). The CDR3 DNA is TGTGCCAGCAGTTACCGACAGGGTATCGATACGCAGTATTTT. Translating gives CASSYRQGIDTQYF.

V usage is TRBV29-1 and J usage is TRBJ2-1; D is perhaps TRBD2 (5 bases). The CDR3 spans 11 residues. Deletions cut 6 bases from V and 10 bases from J, with 13 bases between. The germline V gene has CDR1 SQVTM and CDR2 ANQGSEA. Here the CDR3 reads CSVTREWEQFF. CDR3 bases: TGCAGCGTAACTAGGGAGTGGGAGCAGTTCTTC.

The V gene is TRBV28, the J gene TRBJ1-1, with D possibly being TRBD1 (6 bases). V lost 9 bases and J 1 base, leaving 15 bases between the germline ends. Germline V gene sequence: CDR1 MDHEN, CDR2 SYDVKM. CDR3 length: 14 residues. In DNA, the CDR3 is TGTGCCAGTCACTCCGGGACAAGGAACACTGAAGCTTTCTTT. Protein sequence: CASHSGTRNTEAFF. The full variable domain, completed using reference TRBV28 and TRBJ1-1, is DVKVTQSSRYLVKRTGEKVFLECVQDMDHENMFWYRQDPGLGLRLIYFSYDVKMKEKGDIPEGYSVSREKKERFSLILESASTNQTSMYLCASHSGTRNTEAFFGQGTRLTVV.

This clone was seen only once. This sequence joins TRBV2 and TRBJ2-7; TRBD2 agrees at 13 bases. The CDR3 sequence is 14 residues long. Germline CDR1 and CDR2: SNHLY and FYNNEI. The V segment lost 4 bases and the J segment 5 bases; nucleotides outside the gene matches: 2. CDR3 sequence (DNA): TGTGCCAGCAGTGGGACTAGCGGGAGCCACGAGCAGTACTTC. As protein: CASSGTSGSHEQYF.

The gene calls are TRBV9 and TRBJ2-7, with a weak D call TRBD2 (6 bases). Trimming removed 0 bases from V and 1 base from J, with 11 bases in between. The CDR3 is made up of 15 amino acids. Germline V gene lookup returns CDR1 SGDLS and CDR2 YYNGEE. This CDR3 reads CASSVGEAGSYEQYF. The DNA for the CDR3 is TGTGCCAGCAGCGTAGGGGAGGCGGGGTCCTACGAGCAGTACTTC.

The CDR3 sequence is CASSLSDGNYGYTF. As DNA, the CDR3 is TGCGCCAGCAGCCTATCTGACGGTAACTATGGCTACACCTTC. The rearrangement uses TRBV4-1 and TRBJ1-2; D gene uncertain. Trimming removed 4 bases from V and 1 base from J, with 10 bases in between. The CDR3 totals 14 residues. Germline CDR1 MGHRA, CDR2 YSYEKL.

Regarding this clone: The sample carries other DNA sequences with the same CDR3. The gene calls are TRBV18 and TRBJ2-7; D unresolved. With 3 bases removed from V and 0 bases from J, the gap between germline ends came to 9 bases. CDR3 size: 14 residues. CDR1 is KGHSH and CDR2 is LQKENI in the germline V gene. The CDR3 region is CASSPRQSSYEQYF. DNA of the CDR3: TGTGCCAGCTCACCTAGACAAAGCTCCTACGAGCAGTACTTC.

The chain combines TRBV28 with TRBJ1-5; D remains ambiguous. The V gene lost 7 bases and the J gene lost 4 bases, with 8 bases spanning the gap. The CDR3 loop spans 12 amino acids. CDR1 is MDHEN and CDR2 is SYDVKM in the germline V gene. DNA of the CDR3: TGTGCCAGCACACAGATTAATCAGCCCCAGCATTTT. Residues: CASTQINQPQHF.

This clone has only a few counts. This chain links TRBV2 with TRBJ2-7; 10 bases map to TRBD2. This CDR3 has 14 residues. The J segment lost 3 bases and the V segment lost 7 bases, leaving 6 bases of the junction unmatched. Germline CDR1 reads SNHLY; CDR2 reads FYNNEI. DNA for the CDR3: TGTGCCAGCAAGGCTAGCGGGAGCGTCTACGAGCAGTACTTC. This translates into CASKASGSVYEQYF.

Remarks on this clone: At one boundary the junction diverges from the germline segment, which might be a read error. CDR3 sequence: CSARTKTGFSF. The CDR3 DNA sequence: TGCAGTGCTAGAACTAAGACAGGGTTCAGCTTC. The genes are TRBV20-1 and TRBJ2-7, with 7 bases identical to TRBD1. This CDR3 has 11 amino acids. In germline, CDR1 is DFQATT, CDR2 SNEGSKA (reference sequence).

In this sample, this clone turned up once. The rearrangement links TRBV5-1 to TRBJ1-1; tentative D call: TRBD1 (5 bases). Per the germline V gene, CDR1 is SGHRS and CDR2 is YFSETQ. The length of the CDR3 is 13 residues. V gave up 7 bases and J gave up 3 bases, with 13 bases separating them. For the CDR3, the DNA is TGCGCCAGCCCGCTCTCGGGGCACACTGAAGCTTTCTTT. Amino acid sequence: CASPLSGHTEAFF.

The chain employs TRBV30 and TRBJ2-3; D call uncertain. V was clipped by 1 base and J by 2 bases, with 13 bases between them. This CDR3 comprises 15 residues. CDR1 GTSNPN and CDR2 SVGIG come from the germline V gene (reference sequence). The CDR3 reads CAWSDMSESTDTQYF. In DNA, the CDR3 is TGTGCCTGGAGTGATATGAGCGAGTCCACAGATACGCAGTATTTT.

The chain recombines TRBV5-4 with TRBJ2-5; D not resolved. There are 12 residues in the CDR3. Germline V lookup: CDR1 SGHNT, CDR2 YYREEE (reference sequence). The V end lost 4 bases, the J end lost 3 bases, and 7 bases lay between the germline ends. CDR3 protein: CASSPPEETQYF. CDR3 bases: TGTGCCAGCAGCCCACCAGAAGAGACCCAGTACTTC.

The chain couples TRBV27 to TRBJ2-1; 10 bases are shared with TRBD2. CDR3 size: 15 residues. The germline CDR1 and CDR2 sequences are MNHEY and SMNVEV (reference sequence). Losses at the gene ends were 1 base for V and 7 bases for J; bases not matched to a gene: 4. The CDR3 coding sequence is TGTGCCAGCAGTTTATTGGCTAGCGGGAGTAATGAGCAGTTCTTC. The encoded protein is CASSLLASGSNEQFF.

A few counts support this clone. The CDR3 region has the DNA TGTGCCAGCTCACCGGCGGAAACTGAAGCTTTCTTT. It yields the protein CASSPAETEAFF. The chain recombines TRBV18 with TRBJ1-1; no clear D gene. The CDR3 runs to 12 residues. Looked up from germline, CDR1 is KGHSH and CDR2 is LQKENI. Between the trimmed V and J ends, which lost 3 bases and 5 bases, there was a span of 7 bases.

The V call is TRBV7-2, the J call TRBJ2-7, with D possibly matching TRBD1 (6 bases). Germline V gene sequence: CDR1 SGHTA, CDR2 FQGNSA. With 0 bases removed from V and 3 bases from J, the gap between germline ends came to 12 bases. CDR3 length equals 15 residues. Here the CDR3 reads CASSLAQGMGYEQYF. CDR3 DNA: TGTGCCAGCAGCTTAGCCCAGGGGATGGGCTACGAGCAGTACTTC.

The chain is built from TRBV7-5 and TRBJ2-7; whether TRBD1, the table's D call, matches the DNA was not checked. TRBV7-5 counts as a pseudogene. The CDR3 loop spans 18 amino acids. DNA for the CDR3: TGTGTCAGAAGCCCCCGGGACAGGGGAGGCTGTCGCCGATTCGAGCAGTACTTC. Translating gives CVRSPRDRGGCRRFEQYF.

With respect to this clone: At one end, the junction sequence differs from germline, possibly due to a read error. The chain recombines TRBV6-1 with TRBJ2-1, with TRBD2 matching over 7 bases. Germline values: CDR1 MNHNS, CDR2 SASEGT. There are 13 residues in the CDR3. Written as DNA, the CDR3 is TGTGCCAGCAGTGAACCACAAGTCGGGACTAAGCTCTTC. This codes for CASSEPQVGTKLF.

This clone occurred once. One end of the junction fails to match germline, which may point to a read error. The chain uses TRBV7-2 and TRBJ2-7; D ambiguous. The CDR3 has 12 residues. Germline V gives CDR1 SGHTA, CDR2 FQGNSA. DNA of the CDR3: TGTGCCAGCAGGTTAGAGACGTACGAGCAGTACTTC. Translation gives CASRLETYEQYF.

The chain couples TRBV10-3 to TRBJ1-4; weak D call: TRBD1 (6 bases). The CDR3 totals 12 residues. Per the germline V gene, CDR1 is ENHRY and CDR2 is SYGVKD. V was shortened by 9 bases and J by 3 bases, with 8 bases between the two germline ends. CDR3 residues: CAMRQANEKLFF. In DNA, the CDR3 is TGTGCCATGAGACAGGCTAATGAAAAACTGTTTTTT.